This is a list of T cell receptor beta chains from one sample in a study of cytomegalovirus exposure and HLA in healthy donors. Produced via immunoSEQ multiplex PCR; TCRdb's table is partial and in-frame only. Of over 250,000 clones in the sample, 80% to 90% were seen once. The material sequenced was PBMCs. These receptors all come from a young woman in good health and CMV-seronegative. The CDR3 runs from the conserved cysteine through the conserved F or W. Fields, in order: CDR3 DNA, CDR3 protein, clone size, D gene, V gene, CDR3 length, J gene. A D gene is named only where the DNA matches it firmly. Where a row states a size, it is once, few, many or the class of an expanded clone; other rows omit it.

DNA: TGTGCCTGGAGTCGGTCAACTAATGAAAAACTGTTTTTT
CDR3: CAWSRSTNEKLFF
size: NA
D: NA
V: TRBV30
length: 13
J: TRBJ1-4

DNA: TGTGCCAGCAGACCCGGACTAGCGGGAGGGGAGCAGTACTTC
CDR3: CASRPGLAGGEQYF
size: NA
D: TRBD2
V: TRBV11-3
length: 14
J: TRBJ2-7

DNA: TGCGCCAGCAGGGTGGCAGGGCGCCCCTACGAGCAGTACTTC
CDR3: CASRVAGRPYEQYF
size: NA
D: NA
V: TRBV10-2
length: 14
J: TRBJ2-7

DNA: TGTGCCAGCAGCTTACAAGGCGGTGGGGGGGGAGAGACCCAGTACTTC
CDR3: CASSLQGGGGGETQYF
size: NA
D: TRBD2
V: TRBV7-2
length: 16
J: TRBJ2-5

DNA: TGTGCCAGCAGCTTGGTAGTGAACACTGAAGCTTTCTTT
CDR3: CASSLVVNTEAFF
size: NA
D: NA
V: TRBV5-6
length: 13
J: TRBJ1-1

DNA: TGTGCCAGCAGCCAGACCCCGGGTCCCCGAGGGGGCTACACCTTC
CDR3: CASSQTPGPRGGYTF
size: once
D: NA
V: TRBV14
length: 15
J: TRBJ1-2

DNA: TGTGCCATCAGTGAGTCATCGGGGAACTATGGCTACACCTTC
CDR3: CAISESSGNYGYTF
size: NA
D: NA
V: TRBV10-3
length: 14
J: TRBJ1-2

DNA: TGTGCCAGCAGCTTGTTTGGGGGGGTCTACGAGCAGTACTTC
CDR3: CASSLFGGVYEQYF
size: NA
D: TRBD2
V: TRBV5-6
length: 14
J: TRBJ2-7

DNA: TGTGCCAGCAGCGCCGGGGTTGCGACTGAAGCTTTCTTT
CDR3: CASSAGVATEAFF
size: NA
D: NA
V: TRBV11-3
length: 13
J: TRBJ1-1

DNA: TGCGCCAGCAGCCAAGATTTCGGGGGAAATTTCTACGAGCAGTACTTC
CDR3: CASSQDFGGNFYEQYF
size: NA
D: NA
V: TRBV4-3
length: 16
J: TRBJ2-7

DNA: TGTGCCAGCAGTGACGTCGCCGGGGAGCTGTTTTTT
CDR3: CASSDVAGELFF
size: NA
D: NA
V: TRBV6-4
length: 12
J: TRBJ2-2

DNA: TGTGCCAGCGGTAACGAGACAGGGGCGCAAGGCTACACCTTC
CDR3: CASGNETGAQGYTF
size: NA
D: TRBD1
V: TRBV2
length: 14
J: TRBJ1-2

DNA: TGTGCCAGCAGCTTAGGCCCTAGCGGGGAGTGGGGAGGCCGGGAGCAGTACTTC
CDR3: CASSLGPSGEWGGREQYF
size: few
D: TRBD2
V: TRBV7-9
length: 18
J: TRBJ2-7

DNA: TGTGCCAGTAGTATAAAGGATGGCGGGGCCTTCACAGATACGCAGTATTTT
CDR3: CASSIKDGGAFTDTQYF
size: NA
D: NA
V: TRBV19
length: 17
J: TRBJ2-3

DNA: TGCGCCAGCAGCCAAGACAGGGGAGAAGAGACCCAGTACTTC
CDR3: CASSQDRGEETQYF
size: NA
D: NA
V: TRBV4-1
length: 14
J: TRBJ2-5

DNA: TGTGCCAGCAGTGAATGGGGGGGGACTGAAGCTTTCTTT
CDR3: CASSEWGGTEAFF
size: NA
D: NA
V: TRBV25-1
length: 13
J: TRBJ1-1

DNA: TGCGCCAGTAGTCGACAGGGGGCTTCCTACGAGCAGTACTTC
CDR3: CASSRQGASYEQYF
size: NA
D: TRBD1
V: TRBV10-1
length: 14
J: TRBJ2-7

DNA: TGTGCCAGCAGCCCCGGAGGGGGCGCACACTATGGCTACACCTTC
CDR3: CASSPGGGAHYGYTF
size: NA
D: TRBD1
V: TRBV7-3
length: 15
J: TRBJ1-2

DNA: TGTGCCAGCAGCTCCCCGAATGAAAAACTGTTTTTT
CDR3: CASSSPNEKLFF
size: NA
D: NA
V: TRBV11-2
length: 12
J: TRBJ1-4

DNA: TGTGCCTGGAGTGGCAAACAGGGTCCTAGGACCCAGCATTTT
CDR3: CAWSGKQGPRTQHF
size: NA
D: NA
V: TRBV30
length: 14
J: TRBJ1-5

DNA: TGTGCCAGCAGTTTCAGTAACGAGGCCACTGACTATGGCTACACCTTC
CDR3: CASSFSNEATDYGYTF
size: NA
D: NA
V: TRBV6-5
length: 16
J: TRBJ1-2

DNA: TGTGCCAGCAGCGTAGGGTCAGGAAATCAGCCCCAGCATTTT
CDR3: CASSVGSGNQPQHF
size: NA
D: NA
V: TRBV9
length: 14
J: TRBJ1-5

DNA: TGTGCCAGTAGCCCTCACCGGGGGAAATACGAGCAGTACTTC
CDR3: CASSPHRGKYEQYF
size: NA
D: NA
V: TRBV19
length: 14
J: TRBJ2-7

DNA: TGCGCCAGCAGTGAGTCGGGACAGGGGTTCAACTCACCCCTCCACTTT
CDR3: CASSESGQGFNSPLHF
size: NA
D: TRBD1
V: TRBV10-1
length: 16
J: TRBJ1-6

DNA: TGTGCCAGCAGCCATAGGGACAGGGCAGGGGAGGAAAAACTGTTTTTT
CDR3: CASSHRDRAGEEKLFF
size: NA
D: TRBD1
V: TRBV7-2
length: 16
J: TRBJ1-4

DNA: TGTGCCAGCAGATGGGCCATCGGGGTTGAGGATGAGCAGTTCTTC
CDR3: CASRWAIGVEDEQFF
size: NA
D: NA
V: TRBV6-5
length: 15
J: TRBJ2-1

DNA: TGTGCCAGCAGTTACTCCCGGGAACACACCGGGGAGCTGTTTTTT
CDR3: CASSYSREHTGELFF
size: NA
D: NA
V: TRBV6-5
length: 15
J: TRBJ2-2

DNA: TGTGCCAGTAGTATAGGTTCAGGCGTGGAAAATGAGCAGTTCTTC
CDR3: CASSIGSGVENEQFF
size: NA
D: NA
V: TRBV19
length: 15
J: TRBJ2-1

DNA: TGTGCCAGCAGCTTGGGCAGCGGGGACGCTAACTATGGCTACACCTTC
CDR3: CASSLGSGDANYGYTF
size: NA
D: NA
V: TRBV11-3
length: 16
J: TRBJ1-2

DNA: TGTGCCTGGACCGGGGTGGGAGCAGTCTCTGGAAACACCATATATTTT
CDR3: CAWTGVGAVSGNTIYF
size: NA
D: NA
V: TRBV30
length: 16
J: TRBJ1-3

DNA: TGTGCCATCAGCTCACAGGGGGGCTTTGGCTACACCTTC
CDR3: CAISSQGGFGYTF
size: once
D: TRBD1
V: TRBV10-3
length: 13
J: TRBJ1-2

DNA: TGTGCCTGGAGTGTAGGTAGCGGGCCGCACAATGAGCAGTTCTTC
CDR3: CAWSVGSGPHNEQFF
size: NA
D: TRBD2
V: TRBV30
length: 15
J: TRBJ2-1

DNA: TGTGCCTGGAGATGGGCCTACGGGAGTTCCACCGGGGAGCTGTTTTTT
CDR3: CAWRWAYGSSTGELFF
size: NA
D: NA
V: TRBV30
length: 16
J: TRBJ2-2

DNA: TGTGCCACCAGCAGAGATAATGCGCTAGCGGGGGCGGATACGCAGTATTTT
CDR3: CATSRDNALAGADTQYF
size: NA
D: TRBD2
V: TRBV15
length: 17
J: TRBJ2-3

DNA: TGTGCCAGCAGCTTCGGGACAGGGGCTGAAAAACTGTTTTTT
CDR3: CASSFGTGAEKLFF
size: NA
D: TRBD1
V: TRBV7-8
length: 14
J: TRBJ1-4

DNA: TGTGCCAGCAGTTTAGAGGGCCGAAGCTATGGCTACACCTTC
CDR3: CASSLEGRSYGYTF
size: few
D: NA
V: TRBV27
length: 14
J: TRBJ1-2

DNA: TGTGCCACCTTACGATCGCGTTCCGGGGAGCTGTTTTTT
CDR3: CATLRSRSGELFF
size: NA
D: NA
V: TRBV28
length: 13
J: TRBJ2-2

DNA: TGTGCCAGCAGTGAAGTTTCTATTTTGTACGAGCAGTACTTC
CDR3: CASSEVSILYEQYF
size: NA
D: NA
V: TRBV6-1
length: 14
J: TRBJ2-7

DNA: TGTGCCAGCAGCGACCCAGGGGGGAACACCGGGGAGCTGTTTTTT
CDR3: CASSDPGGNTGELFF
size: NA
D: TRBD1
V: TRBV9
length: 15
J: TRBJ2-2

DNA: TGTGCCAGCAGTCATTCCACCGGGGAGCTGTTTTTT
CDR3: CASSHSTGELFF
size: NA
D: NA
V: TRBV7-9
length: 12
J: TRBJ2-2

DNA: TGTGCCTGGTCGGTAGCGAGCTGGCAGCATGGCTACACCTTC
CDR3: CAWSVASWQHGYTF
size: NA
D: NA
V: TRBV30
length: 14
J: TRBJ1-2